This is a list of T cell receptor beta chains from one sample in a study of OX40 agonist ivuxolimab in advanced cancers. Only in-frame clones appear in the TCRdb table, and some are missing; sequencing was by immunoSEQ multiplex PCR. The table lists approximately 100,000 clones, around nine tenths of them singletons. This sample comprised CD4+ or CD8+ T cells sorted from blood, obtained in a trial of the OX40 agonist ivuxolimab. Receptors were obtained from an adult with an advanced solid tumor such as melanoma, head and neck, liver or kidney cancer. The CDR3 runs from the conserved cysteine through the conserved F or W. Not every row has a clone size; where given, it reads once, few, many or a size class.

CDR3 protein,clone size,V gene
CASSPQGSLARDTQYF,.,TRBV7-2
CASSLHSGSTDTQYF,.,TRBV7-9
CSAKNNEQFF,.,TRBV20-1
CASRAGGQATQYF,.,TRBV2
CASSSAELAGVNEQYF,.,TRBV28
CASSLEGGQTLEQYF,.,TRBV5-1
CASSVGEARGYEQYF,.,TRBV9
CASSVAPQGGEKLFF,.,TRBV5-1
CASSSAGTVPYGYTF,.,TRBV7-2
CAWSQGSYGYTF,.,TRBV30
CASSYFSGQSSYEQYF,.,TRBV5-1
CASSELSGRPLYEQYF,.,TRBV10-2
CAWGTTGRNTEAFF,.,TRBV30
CASSNTGQPTDTQYF,.,TRBV7-6
CASSVTLAGASEQFF,.,TRBV5-5
CASSSAGPGGANVLTF,.,TRBV7-9
CASSPGQYNEQFF,.,TRBV7-9
CSVSLGGARGQPQHF,.,TRBV29-1
CASSSQTVNTQYF,.,TRBV7-3
CASSLGQPQAGNTIYF,once,TRBV7-9
CASSYSDREEAFF,.,TRBV6-5
CASKSVREQYF,few,TRBV6-1
CASSAAGVRTDTQYF,.,TRBV9
CASSLAASTDTQYF,.,TRBV25-1
CASSSRTSGTYTGELFF,.,TRBV13
CASSLPGLGEQYF,.,TRBV7-9
CASSSPTGWRIGETQYF,.,TRBV7-2
CASSPMLTSGSYEQYF,.,TRBV18
CAARKRTTGSYEQYF,.,TRBV6-5
CASSLQLAENTGELFF,.,TRBV5-1
CASSRPRETQYF,.,TRBV28
CASSGPGVADYGYTF,.,TRBV2
CASSLAGLPPTGAFF,once,TRBV28
CASSLETGGAGNTGELFF,.,TRBV18
CASSSDRGNRLYEQYF,.,TRBV7-9
CASSRDRGETQYF,.,TRBV11-2
CASSLTYGLAGLTDTQYF,.,TRBV7-3
CASSVRLAGVEDTQYF,.,TRBV6-1
CASSVGPMGAGGGEQYF,.,TRBV9
CASSIQGSGANVLTF,.,TRBV19
CASSPRVLGGYEQYF,once,TRBV27
CASSHSGGATDTQYF,.,TRBV13
CASSERQSRETQYF,.,TRBV6-1
CASSYGLAGTYEQYF,.,TRBV7-2
CASSSRTGKNTEAFF,.,TRBV7-6
CASSLSSGGRYEQYF,.,TRBV28
CASNPGQAIYEQYF,.,TRBV28
CASSLLRAYEQYF,.,TRBV7-2
CASSIGDYEAFF,.,TRBV19
CASRCGLMNTEAFF,.,TRBV10-1
CASSLLQGSYEQYF,.,TRBV5-6
CATSRFPGEKTYEQYF,.,TRBV15
CASSLVGGYNEQFF,.,TRBV5-8